This record covers a single TCR beta chain. The record originates from a study of control samples from healthy donors and cancer patients. The data were produced by immunoSEQ multiplex PCR, yet TCRdb's version contains in-frame clones alone and is incomplete. In the table there are 150,000 to 200,000 clones, just under 95% of which are singletons. V dropped 1 base and J dropped 2; count of bases not matched to a gene: 6. Germline V gene lookup returns CDR1 SGHKS and CDR2 YYEKEE (reference sequence). The CDR3 consists of 15 residues. The chain is built from TRBV5-5 and TRBJ2-7; 7 positions match TRBD1. The sequence came from a woman aged 40 to 49 in good health. Material: blood. The CDR3: CASSLPGTETYEQYF. The CDR3 nucleotides are TGTGCCAGCAGCTTGCCCGGGACAGAGACCTACGAGCAGTACTTC.